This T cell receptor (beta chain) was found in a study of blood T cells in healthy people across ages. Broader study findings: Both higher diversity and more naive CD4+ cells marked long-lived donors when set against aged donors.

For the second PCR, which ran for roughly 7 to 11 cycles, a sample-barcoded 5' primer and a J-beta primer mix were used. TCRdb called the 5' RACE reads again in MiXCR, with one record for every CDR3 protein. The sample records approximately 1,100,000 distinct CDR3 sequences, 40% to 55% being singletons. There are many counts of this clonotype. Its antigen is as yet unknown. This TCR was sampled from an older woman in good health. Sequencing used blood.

CDR3 loop: CASSTGQGGNEQYF. CDR3 DNA: TGTGCCAGCAGTACGGGACAGGGGGGCAACGAGCAGTACTTC. V gene TRBV28 combines with J gene TRBJ2-7, with 11 positions matching TRBD1. With 5 bases clipped from V and 5 bases from J, the junction kept 5 bases outside the gene matches. The CDR3 has 14 amino acids. Germline CDR1 and CDR2: MDHEN and SYDVKM.